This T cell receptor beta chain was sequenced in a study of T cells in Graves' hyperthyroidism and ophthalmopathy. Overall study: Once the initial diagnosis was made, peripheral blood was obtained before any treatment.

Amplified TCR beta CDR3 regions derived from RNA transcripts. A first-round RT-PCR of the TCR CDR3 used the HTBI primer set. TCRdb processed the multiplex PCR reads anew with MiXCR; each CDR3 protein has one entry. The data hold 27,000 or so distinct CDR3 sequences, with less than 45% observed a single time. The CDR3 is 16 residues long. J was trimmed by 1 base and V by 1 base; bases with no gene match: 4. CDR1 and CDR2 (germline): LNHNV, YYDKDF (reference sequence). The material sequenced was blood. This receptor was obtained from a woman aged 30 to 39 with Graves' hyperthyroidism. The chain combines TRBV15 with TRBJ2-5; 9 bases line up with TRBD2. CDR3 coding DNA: TGTGCCACCAGCAGAGCGGCGGGAGGGTTCCAAGAGACCCAGTACTTC. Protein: CATSRAAGGFQETQYF. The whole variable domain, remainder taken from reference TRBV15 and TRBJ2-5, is DAMVIQNPRYQVTQFGKPVTLSCSQTLNHNVMYWYQQKSSQAPKLLFHYYDKDFNNEADTPDNFQSRRPNTSFCFLDIRSPGLGDTAMYLCATSRAAGGFQETQYFGPGTRLLVL.